This is a list of T cell receptor beta chains from one sample in a study of shared clonotypes between healthy human individuals. The protocol was immunoSEQ multiplex PCR, while the TCRdb copy is restricted to in-frame clones and leaves out a portion. Counted here are over a million clones, around 82% occurring once; the ten biggest clones make up roughly 0.65%. Input material: memory CD4+ T cells from PBMCs. The receptors were gathered from a man between 18 and 29 years old in good health. Some clones in this sample may be carry-over from other donors' samples. Both conserved end residues are part of each CDR3. The D gene is left open where the match is weak. The size of a clone is reported for some rows only, either as once, few or many, or as a class for expanded clones.

TRBJ2-7	.	TRBV28	.	CASSPRGLGEQYF	TGTGCCAGCAGTCCTCGCGGCTTGGGCGAGCAGTACTTC
TRBJ2-7	.	TRBV5-1	TRBD2	CASSLGSSGTYEQYF	TGCGCCAGCAGCTTGGGGTCTAGCGGTACGTACGAGCAGTACTTC
TRBJ2-7	.	TRBV5-8	.	CASSQDPRASYEQYF	TGTGCCAGCAGCCAGGACCCGAGGGCATCCTACGAGCAGTACTTC
TRBJ2-1	.	TRBV5-1	.	CASSRDPDNEQFF	TGCGCCAGCAGCCGGGACCCAGACAATGAGCAGTTCTTC
TRBJ2-7	.	TRBV5-1	TRBD1	CASSHGTGYEQYF	TGCGCCAGCAGCCATGGGACAGGCTACGAGCAGTACTTC
TRBJ1-1	.	TRBV29-1	.	CSVEDGSTEAFF	TGCAGCGTTGAAGACGGGAGCACTGAAGCTTTCTTT
TRBJ1-1	.	TRBV19	.	CASSPREQRRAFF	TGTGCCAGTAGTCCCCGGGAACAGCGTCGAGCTTTCTTT
TRBJ2-5	.	TRBV9	.	CASSVEWLGETQYF	TGTGCCAGCAGTGTAGAGTGGTTAGGGGAGACCCAGTACTTC
TRBJ2-1	.	TRBV5-4	.	CASSLVGRHYEQFF	TGTGCCAGCAGCTTGGTGGGCCGACATTATGAGCAGTTCTTC
TRBJ2-7	.	TRBV4-3	.	CASSQDRGYEQYF	TGCGCCAGCAGCCAAGACAGAGGCTACGAGCAGTACTTC
TRBJ1-1	.	TRBV28	.	CASSLLGRGSGEAFF	TGTGCCAGCAGTCTACTGGGCAGGGGCTCCGGTGAAGCTTTCTTT
TRBJ2-7	.	TRBV7-2	TRBD1	CASSRAPGQGTRSQYF	TGTGCCAGCAGCAGAGCCCCGGGACAGGGAACACGATCGCAGTACTTC
TRBJ2-1	.	TRBV7-3	.	CASSYQAARGEQFF	TGTGCCAGCAGCTACCAGGCAGCTCGCGGTGAGCAGTTCTTC
TRBJ2-1	few	TRBV11-2	TRBD2	CASSLDRVAGNEQFF	TGTGCCAGCAGCTTAGATAGGGTAGCGGGGAATGAGCAGTTCTTC
TRBJ1-2	.	TRBV2	TRBD1	CASSQNRGPNYGYTF	TGTGCCAGCAGTCAAAACAGGGGGCCTAACTATGGCTACACCTTC
TRBJ1-1	many	TRBV2	TRBD1	CASTGDRANTEAFF	TGTGCCAGCACCGGGGACAGGGCGAACACTGAAGCTTTCTTT
TRBJ2-1	many	TRBV7-2	TRBD1	CASSATGDRYNEQFF	TGTGCCAGCAGCGCGACAGGGGATCGGTACAATGAGCAGTTCTTC
TRBJ2-1	many	TRBV30	.	CAWIARSYNEQFF	TGTGCCTGGATAGCGAGATCCTACAATGAGCAGTTCTTC
TRBJ2-5	.	TRBV5-1	TRBD2	CASSSFLAGGQETQYF	TGCGCCAGCAGCTCCTTTCTAGCGGGAGGGCAAGAGACCCAGTACTTC
TRBJ1-2	few	TRBV28	.	CASSLREYGYTF	TGTGCCAGCAGTTTAAGGGAGTATGGCTACACCTTC
TRBJ2-7	.	TRBV5-4	TRBD1	CASSRRQGPILGKDEQYF	TGTGCCAGCAGCCGCCGACAGGGGCCCATCCTAGGGAAAGACGAGCAGTACTTC
TRBJ1-6	.	TRBV29-1	TRBD1	CSVGGTGGNSPLHF	TGCAGCGTTGGAGGGACAGGGGGCAATTCACCCCTCCACTTT
TRBJ1-4	.	TRBV6-6	.	CASSSPPTNEKLFF	TGTGCCAGCAGTTCACCTCCAACTAATGAAAAACTGTTTTTT
TRBJ2-5	.	TRBV29-1	.	CSTSDRFTQETQYF	TGCAGCACCTCGGACAGATTCACCCAAGAGACCCAGTACTTC
TRBJ1-1	.	TRBV6-1	.	CASSEEVGRLMNTEAFF	TGTGCCAGCAGTGAAGAAGTCGGGCGCCTTATGAACACTGAAGCTTTCTTT
TRBJ2-3	.	TRBV7-2	.	CASSLVFTTDTQYF	TGTGCCAGCAGCTTAGTTTTTACCACAGATACGCAGTATTTT
TRBJ2-5	few	TRBV5-1	.	CASSLVGQTETQYF	TGCGCCAGCAGCTTGGTAGGGCAGACCGAGACCCAGTACTTC
TRBJ1-1	.	TRBV7-9	TRBD1	CGTGTGVGPAFF	TGCGGGACCGGGACAGGGGTTGGCCCCGCTTTCTTT
TRBJ1-5	few	TRBV9	.	CASSVGRDNQPQHF	TGTGCCAGCAGCGTAGGCAGGGACAATCAGCCCCAGCATTTT
TRBJ2-1	once	TRBV11-1	.	CASSPGAAGEQFF	TGTGCCAGCAGCCCCGGTGCGGCGGGTGAGCAGTTCTTC
TRBJ2-2	.	TRBV5-1	TRBD1	CASSALGGSLPGELFF	TGCGCCAGCAGCGCACTAGGGGGCTCTTTACCCGGGGAGCTGTTTTTT
TRBJ1-3	few	TRBV6-6	.	CASSYHRQDSGNTIYF	TGTGCCAGCAGTTACCATCGACAGGACTCTGGAAACACCATATATTTT
TRBJ2-5	.	TRBV5-4	.	CASSLSSRVGETQYF	TGTGCCAGCAGCTTATCCAGCAGGGTAGGGGAGACCCAGTACTTC
TRBJ2-7	.	TRBV5-1	.	CASSLDQGRGYEQYF	TGCGCCAGCAGCTTGGATCAGGGGCGCGGCTACGAGCAGTACTTC
TRBJ2-7	.	TRBV5-1	TRBD2	CASSPRTGGEQYF	TGCGCCAGCAGCCCTCGCACGGGGGGCGAGCAGTACTTC
TRBJ2-1	many	TRBV6-1	.	CASSYHNEQFF	TGTGCCAGCAGTTATCACAATGAGCAGTTCTTC
TRBJ2-7	few	TRBV9	TRBD2	CASSAGLAGGWDRNEQYF	TGTGCCAGCAGCGCGGGACTAGCGGGAGGGTGGGATAGGAACGAGCAGTACTTC
TRBJ2-4	.	TRBV5-1	TRBD1	CASAPGQAGDIQYF	TGCGCCAGCGCCCCGGGACAGGCAGGGGACATTCAGTACTTC
TRBJ2-5	.	TRBV28	.	CASSTGTQETQYF	TGTGCCAGCAGTACCGGGACCCAAGAGACCCAGTACTTC
TRBJ2-7	.	TRBV28	TRBD1	CASRGSTGAPHHEQYF	TGTGCCAGCAGGGGGTCAACAGGGGCCCCACACCACGAGCAGTACTTC
TRBJ2-7	.	TRBV30	.	CAWRVAYEQYF	TGTGCCTGGAGGGTGGCCTACGAGCAGTACTTC
TRBJ1-2	.	TRBV11-2	.	CASSFQLDPRHGYTF	TGTGCCAGCAGCTTTCAGCTCGACCCCAGGCATGGCTACACCTTC
TRBJ2-1	once	TRBV11-3	.	CASSTNSYNEQFF	TGTGCCAGCAGCACCAATTCCTACAATGAGCAGTTCTTC
TRBJ2-2	.	TRBV7-3	.	CASSLGPGENTGELFF	TGTGCCAGCAGCTTGGGGCCCGGGGAGAACACCGGGGAGCTGTTTTTT
TRBJ1-3	.	TRBV5-1	.	CASSLGGPSSGNTIYF	TGCGCCAGCAGCTTGGGAGGGCCGAGCTCTGGAAACACCATATATTTT
TRBJ2-5	.	TRBV6-4	TRBD1	CASSDPRTGGETQYF	TGTGCCAGCAGTGACCCTAGGACAGGGGGGGAGACCCAGTACTTC
TRBJ2-2	.	TRBV28	TRBD2	CASSQGTTHTGELFF	TGTGCCAGCAGCCAAGGGACTACCCACACCGGGGAGCTGTTTTTT
TRBJ2-7	.	TRBV7-2	TRBD2	CASSSASAGRSGEQYF	TGTGCCAGCAGCTCCGCCTCAGCGGGAAGGTCTGGAGAGCAGTACTTC
TRBJ2-1	.	TRBV2	.	CASSELRDNEQFF	TGTGCCAGCAGTGAACTTAGGGACAATGAGCAGTTCTTC
TRBJ1-2	.	TRBV4-1	.	CASSQGPGGYTF	TGCGCCAGCAGCCAGGGGCCTGGAGGCTACACCTTC
TRBJ1-5	.	TRBV28	.	CASRGWGADSNQPQHF	TGTGCCAGCAGGGGGTGGGGGGCAGATAGCAATCAGCCCCAGCATTTT
TRBJ2-5	.	TRBV7-3	.	CASSPQGGETQYF	TGTGCCAGCAGCCCACAGGGAGGCGAGACCCAGTACTTC
TRBJ1-2	.	TRBV5-1	.	CASSLAQGGYGYTF	TGCGCCAGCAGCTTGGCACAGGGAGGGTATGGCTACACCTTC
TRBJ2-3	.	TRBV29-1	TRBD2	CSARTSGTDTQYF	TGCAGCGCAAGGACTAGCGGCACAGATACGCAGTATTTT
TRBJ1-5	few	TRBV10-3	TRBD1	CAISVDRGLSSNQPQHF	TGTGCCATCAGTGTAGACAGGGGGCTTTCTAGCAATCAGCCCCAGCATTTT